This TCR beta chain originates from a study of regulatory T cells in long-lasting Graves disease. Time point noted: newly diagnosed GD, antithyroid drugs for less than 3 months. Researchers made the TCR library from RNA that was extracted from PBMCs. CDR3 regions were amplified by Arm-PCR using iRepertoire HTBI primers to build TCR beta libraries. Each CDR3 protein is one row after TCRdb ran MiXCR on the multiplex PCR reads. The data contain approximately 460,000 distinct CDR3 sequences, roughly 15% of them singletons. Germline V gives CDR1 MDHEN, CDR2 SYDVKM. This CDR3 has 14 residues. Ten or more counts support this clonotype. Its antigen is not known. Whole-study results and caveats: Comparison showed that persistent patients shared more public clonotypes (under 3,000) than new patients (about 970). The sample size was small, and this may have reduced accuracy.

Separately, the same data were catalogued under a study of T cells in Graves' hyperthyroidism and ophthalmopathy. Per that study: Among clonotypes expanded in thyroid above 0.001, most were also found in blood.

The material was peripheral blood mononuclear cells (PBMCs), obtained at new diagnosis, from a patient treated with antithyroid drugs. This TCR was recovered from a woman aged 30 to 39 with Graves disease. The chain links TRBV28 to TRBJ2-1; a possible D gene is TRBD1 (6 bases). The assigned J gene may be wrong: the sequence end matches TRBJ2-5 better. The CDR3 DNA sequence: TGTGCCAGCAGTTTAGGGACACCGCGGGAGACCCAGTACTTC. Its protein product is CASSLGTPRETQYF.